This TCR beta chain appears in the sequencing data of a study of OX40 agonist ivuxolimab in advanced cancers. Some clones are missing from TCRdb's copy, which holds only in-frame ones; the method was immunoSEQ multiplex PCR. The data hold tens of thousands of clones, with around 93% observed a single time. CDR1 SGDLS and CDR2 YYNGEE come from the germline V gene. With 3 bases clipped from V and 5 bases from J, the junction kept 3 bases outside the gene matches. The length of the CDR3 is 14 residues. With autoimmune disease history or systemic immunosuppression, patients were excluded. The chain uses TRBV9 and TRBJ2-3; TRBD2 aligns across 10 bases. The sample in question was CD4+ or CD8+ T cells sorted from blood, obtained in a trial of the OX40 agonist ivuxolimab. This clonotype was obtained from an adult with an advanced solid tumor such as melanoma, head and neck, liver or kidney cancer. CDR3 in amino acids: CASSELAGLDTQYF. The CDR3 nucleotides read TGTGCCAGCAGCGAACTAGCGGGGCTAGATACGCAGTATTTT.